The TCR beta chain under discussion was sequenced for a study of T cell clones after liver transplantation. Looking at the study overall: Liver transplant recipients had immunosuppression withdrawal attempted within 2 years. Without induction therapy, subjects received standard immunosuppression until 12-24 months post-transplant. Tolerant meant at least one year fully off immunosuppression without liver enzymes above twice normal.

CD3+CD4+ and CD3+CD8+ cells were FACS-sorted from thawed unstimulated PBMCs. Germline CDR1 and CDR2: SGDLS and YYNGEE. V lost 3 bases, J lost 3 bases, and 15 bases stayed unmatched. This CDR3 is built from 18 residues. Generated by immunoSEQ multiplex PCR, the TCRdb table keeps only in-frame clones and is missing some. The sample lists some 59,000 clones; roughly 70% were seen once. Sequences were derived from CD4+ T cells from blood, sampled at the 22-month timepoint. The chain recombines TRBV9 with TRBJ2-1; the match to TRBD1 covers 7 bases. The TCR originated in a human patient who received a liver transplant. Some T cells may be supplied by the graft donor. The CDR3 DNA is TGTGCCAGCAGCGGAAGAGGAAAGACAGGGACGTACTACAATGAGCAGTTCTTC. This sequence encodes CASSGRGKTGTYYNEQFF.